The next 32 T cell receptor beta chains were all read from a single sample in a study of shared clonotypes between healthy human individuals. Assay used: immunoSEQ multiplex PCR; TCRdb lists only in-frame clones, some missing. The sample records hundreds of thousands of clones, around nine tenths being singletons. Sequencing input: memory CD8+ T cells sorted from blood. Subset here: CD45RO+ cells pooled with CCR7-negative TemRA cells. These receptors came from a man aged 18-30 years in good health.

The chain joins TRBV28 to TRBJ2-1; D may be TRBD2 (5 bases). The CDR3 totals 16 residues. Germline lookup yields CDR1 MDHEN and CDR2 SYDVKM. V was trimmed by 2 bases and J by 6 bases, leaving 17 bases between them. CDR3 in amino acids: CASSLARTRWINEQFF. CDR3 nucleotide sequence: TGTGCCAGCAGTTTAGCACGGACTCGCTGGATCAATGAGCAGTTCTTC. Together with reference TRBV28 and TRBJ2-1, the CDR3 gives the full variable domain: DVKVTQSSRYLVKRTGEKVFLECVQDMDHENMFWYRQDPGLGLRLIYFSYDVKMKEKGDIPEGYSVSREKKERFSLILESASTNQTSMYLCASSLARTRWINEQFFGPGTRLTVL.

The rearrangement uses TRBV27 and TRBJ2-7, with D perhaps TRBD2 (7 bases). V lost 9 bases to trimming and J lost 6 bases, with 18 bases between them. This CDR3 contains 13 residues. CDR1 and CDR2 (germline): MNHEY, SMNVEV (reference sequence). CDR3 sequence: CASSGRGFGEQYF. The CDR3 DNA is TGTGCCAGTTCAGGGAGGGGGTTCGGCGAGCAGTACTTC.

The rearrangement uses TRBV9 and TRBJ2-5; the D gene could be TRBD1 or TRBD2 (6 bases each). Germline V gene lookup returns CDR1 SGDLS and CDR2 YYNGEE. The V and J ends lost 4 bases and 4 bases respectively, with 17 bases between them. The CDR3 covers 15 residues. Here the CDR3 DNA reads TGTGCCAGCAGCTCAGGAGGGGGGCGAGGAGAGACCCAGTACTTC. The encoded protein is CASSSGGGRGETQYF.

This clone appeared once. The same CDR3 is also encoded by other DNA sequences in this sample. CDR3 in DNA: TGCGCCAGCAGCCAAGGTTTTTCCTACGAGCAGTACTTC. This codes for CASSQGFSYEQYF. The chain has TRBV4-3 and TRBJ2-7; D is uncertain. V lost 1 base and J 1 base, leaving 5 bases between the germline ends. CDR1 is LGHNA and CDR2 is YSLEER in the germline V gene. The CDR3 sequence is 13 residues long.

The chain has TRBV14 and TRBJ2-7; D tentatively reads TRBD1 or TRBD2 (5 bases each). V was trimmed by 0 bases and J by 3 bases, leaving 9 bases between them. CDR3 length: 14 residues. Germline V gene lookup returns CDR1 SGHDN and CDR2 FVKESK. CDR3 protein: CASSQEGTGYEQYF. DNA of the CDR3: TGTGCCAGCAGCCAAGAAGGGACGGGCTACGAGCAGTACTTC.

The chain combines TRBV28 with TRBJ2-3; a possible D gene is TRBD1 (6 bases). The ends were cut back, 10 bases at V and 5 bases at J, with 13 bases in the middle. The CDR3 has 12 residues. CDR1 is MDHEN and CDR2 is SYDVKM in the germline V gene. CDR3 bases: TGTGCCACCACAGGGTTGGGAGATACGCAGTATTTT. It translates to CATTGLGDTQYF.

The chain joins TRBV10-2 to TRBJ2-7; D may be TRBD1 (6 bases). Germline V gene sequence: CDR1 WSHSY, CDR2 SAAADI. Trimming took 3 bases from V and 2 from J, leaving 11 bases between them. The CDR3 runs to 14 residues. CDR3 bases: TGCGCCAGCAGTGACCTTGGACAGCCCTACGAGCAGTACTTC. The encoded protein is CASSDLGQPYEQYF.

The V and J genes are TRBV4-1 and TRBJ2-2; TRBD1 might be the D (5 bases). Germline lookup yields CDR1 MGHRA and CDR2 YSYEKL. Trimming pared 1 base from V and 3 bases from J, leaving 21 bases between. The CDR3 runs to 19 residues. CDR3 sequence (DNA): TGCGCCAGCAGCCAAGGAGTTCTTGGCCCCGGACATTACACCGGGGAGCTGTTTTTT. Its protein is CASSQGVLGPGHYTGELFF.

DNA for the CDR3: TGTGCCAGCAGCTTGCCTAGCGGGGTGGCAGATACGCAGTATTTT. It is translated as CASSLPSGVADTQYF. The chain is built from TRBV5-4 and TRBJ2-3; TRBD2 agrees at 9 bases. The CDR3 sequence is 15 residues long. V dropped 1 base and J dropped 4; count of bases not matched to a gene: 4. Per germline, CDR1 SGHNT and CDR2 YYREEE (reference sequence).

The chain couples TRBV10-2 to TRBJ2-7; the match to TRBD1 covers 9 bases. The CDR3 runs to 16 residues. J gave up 7 bases and V 6 bases, and 16 bases lay outside the gene matches. CDR1 is WSHSY, CDR2 SAAADI, per germline. The CDR3 nucleotides read TGCGCCAGCAGGTTACACCCTGGGACAGGGTTGAGTGAGCAGTACTTC. Its protein product is CASRLHPGTGLSEQYF.

This chain uses TRBV2 with TRBJ2-2; D is perhaps TRBD1 (6 bases). CDR1 and CDR2 from the germline V gene are SNHLY and FYNNEI. The CDR3 consists of 15 residues. Trimming removed 6 bases at V and 4 bases at J, with 15 bases between. Here the CDR3 reads CASRGRDIPTGELFF. CDR3 nucleotide sequence: TGTGCCAGCAGGGGCCGGGACATCCCCACCGGGGAGCTGTTTTTT.

The V call is TRBV9, the J call TRBJ1-3, with D possibly TRBD1 on 5 matching bases. The CDR3 loop spans 16 amino acids. V lost 3 bases and J lost 0, with 13 bases in between. Looked up from germline, CDR1 is SGDLS and CDR2 is YYNGEE. The chain's CDR3 is CASSETGRNSGNTIYF. In nucleotides, the CDR3 is TGTGCCAGCAGCGAGACGGGACGCAACTCTGGAAACACCATATATTTT.

The chain couples TRBV7-8 to TRBJ2-7; 7 bases fit TRBD2. With 4 bases clipped from V and 1 base from J, the junction kept 4 bases outside the gene matches. Germline loops: CDR1 SGHVS, CDR2 FQNEAQ. The CDR3 is made up of 14 amino acids. CDR3: CASSSGTISYEQYF. Here the CDR3 DNA reads TGTGCCAGCAGCTCCGGGACTATATCCTACGAGCAGTACTTC.

CDR3 DNA: TGCGCCAGCAGCTTGGGGCCGGTACGGTGGGTCTATAGCAATCAGCCCCAGCATTTT. Its translation is CASSLGPVRWVYSNQPQHF. This chain uses TRBV5-1 with TRBJ1-5; D not certain. V dropped 0 bases and J dropped 0 bases, with 19 bases sitting between them. This CDR3 is 19 amino acids long. Looked up from germline, CDR1 is SGHRS and CDR2 is YFSETQ.

The chain combines TRBV5-8 with TRBJ2-2; 8 positions agree with TRBD1. Germline V gene sequence: CDR1 SGHTS, CDR2 YDEGEE. This CDR3 comprises 16 residues. V lost 4 bases to trimming and J lost 4 bases; unmatched junction nucleotides: 9. The CDR3 DNA reads as TGTGCCAGCAGCAAGACAGGGGTGGTGAGCACCGGGGAGCTGTTTTTT. Translated: CASSKTGVVSTGELFF.

CDR3 amino acids: CASSSAGGPEQYF. For the CDR3, the DNA is TGTGCCAGCAGCTCGGCGGGGGGCCCCGAGCAGTACTTC. The V and J genes are TRBV7-9 and TRBJ2-7; 8 bases are shared with TRBD2. With V trimmed by 4 bases and J by 6 bases, 5 bases remained unmatched. Germline V gene lookup returns CDR1 SEHNR and CDR2 FQNEAQ (reference sequence). This CDR3 comprises 13 residues.

The CDR3 spells CATRAKGKNIQYF. CDR3 nucleotide sequence: TGTGCCACCAGAGCGAAGGGAAAAAACATTCAGTACTTC. The V gene is TRBV6-1, the J gene TRBJ2-4; D is undetermined. V lost 10 bases and J lost 4, with 14 bases in between. CDR1 is MNHNS, CDR2 SASEGT, per germline. The CDR3 length is 13 residues.

V gene TRBV29-1 combines with J gene TRBJ2-7; D unclear. There are 12 residues in the CDR3. Germline assignment: CDR1 SQVTM and CDR2 ANQGSEA. V shed 7 bases and J shed 1 base, with 11 bases lying between them. CDR3 in amino acids: CSAWASSYEQYF. The CDR3 coding sequence is TGCAGCGCATGGGCCTCTTCCTACGAGCAGTACTTC.

This clone was counted ten times or more. The chain combines TRBV7-6 with TRBJ1-1; tentatively, D is TRBD1 (6 bases). The CDR3 extends over 17 amino acids. Germline lookup yields CDR1 SGHVS and CDR2 FNYEAQ. V lost 2 bases to trimming and J lost 0 bases, with 16 bases between them. DNA of the CDR3: TGTGCCAGCAGCTTACCCCAGACAGGACAAATGAACACTGAAGCTTTCTTT. Translating gives CASSLPQTGQMNTEAFF.

The chain is built from TRBV13 and TRBJ2-7, with 9 bases matching TRBD1. Germline CDR1 and CDR2: PRHDT and FYEKMQ (reference sequence). This CDR3 has 15 residues. With 4 bases clipped from V and 3 bases from J, the junction kept 7 bases outside the gene matches. CDR3 protein: CASSSRDRVDYEQYF. The CDR3 DNA follows: TGTGCCAGCAGCTCCCGGGACAGGGTAGACTACGAGCAGTACTTC.

The V gene is TRBV7-9, the J gene TRBJ1-5; weak D call: TRBD1 (6 bases). Germline CDR1 and CDR2: SEHNR and FQNEAQ (reference sequence). Deletions cut 5 bases from V and 4 bases from J, with 18 bases between. The CDR3 loop spans 16 amino acids. The CDR3 region has the DNA TGTGCCAGCAGCCCCTCAGGTACAGGGCGGAATCAGCCCCAGCATTTT. Its translation is CASSPSGTGRNQPQHF.

A single count supports this clone. This chain joins TRBV14 and TRBJ2-7, with no clear D. Germline V gene sequence: CDR1 SGHDN, CDR2 FVKESK. Trimming took off 0 bases at V and 3 bases at J, with 9 bases between the two ends. The CDR3 totals 14 residues. Here the CDR3 reads CASSQDPSIYEQYF. In DNA, the CDR3 is TGTGCCAGCAGCCAAGATCCCAGCATCTACGAGCAGTACTTC.

This rearrangement joins TRBV4-1 to TRBJ1-6; TRBD1 matches at 7 bases. V lost 5 bases and J lost 10; bases outside the gene matches: 14. The V gene's germline CDR1 is MGHRA and CDR2 YSYEKL. The CDR3 contains 16 residues. This CDR3 is CASSGQRQGINSPLHF. CDR3 DNA: TGCGCCAGCAGCGGACAAAGACAGGGTATTAACTCACCCCTCCACTTT.

V gene TRBV28 combines with J gene TRBJ2-7; TRBD1 matches 10 bases. The CDR3 contains 14 residues. With V trimmed by 6 bases and J by 6 bases, 8 bases remained unmatched. CDR1 is MDHEN and CDR2 is SYDVKM in the germline V gene. In DNA form, the CDR3 reads TGTGCCAGCAGCGCCCCCGGGACAGGGGCCGAGCAGTACTTC. Encoded protein: CASSAPGTGAEQYF.

This chain connects TRBV5-1 to TRBJ2-7; D remains ambiguous. Germline CDR1 SGHRS, CDR2 YFSETQ. CDR3 size: 13 residues. The ends were cut back, 0 bases at V and 7 bases at J, with 11 bases in the middle. The DNA for the CDR3 is TGCGCCAGCAGCTTGGAGGGCCCTCGGGAGCAGTACTTC. Its translation: CASSLEGPREQYF.

The chain recombines TRBV6-6 with TRBJ2-4; a weak D match, TRBD2 (5 bases). V was clipped by 7 bases and J by 8 bases, with 24 bases between them. This CDR3 is built from 16 residues. CDR1 and CDR2 (germline): MNHNY, SVGAGI (reference sequence). The CDR3: CASTPWFEGDGDIQYF. Written as DNA, the CDR3 is TGTGCCAGCACCCCGTGGTTTGAGGGAGATGGAGACATTCAGTACTTC.

This rearrangement joins TRBV7-6 to TRBJ2-5; weak D call: TRBD2 (7 bases). Germline CDR1 and CDR2: SGHVS and FNYEAQ. The V gene lost 5 bases and the J gene lost 4 bases, with 20 bases spanning the gap. The CDR3 is 16 amino acids. This chain's CDR3 is CASSGGRLAGLETQYF. CDR3 bases: TGTGCCAGCAGCGGGGGCCGACTAGCCGGTCTAGAGACCCAGTACTTC.

This chain uses TRBV9 with TRBJ2-7; D might be TRBD2 (5 bases). The germline V gene has CDR1 SGDLS and CDR2 YYNGEE. The V end was cut by 0 bases, the J end by 3 bases, with 13 bases between. The CDR3 sequence is 15 residues long. The DNA for the CDR3 is TGTGCCAGCAGCGTAGCTGGAGAGGGATTCTACGAGCAGTACTTC. It translates to CASSVAGEGFYEQYF.

V usage is TRBV27 and J usage is TRBJ2-3; the D gene is possibly TRBD1 (5 bases). The germline CDR1 and CDR2 sequences are MNHEY and SMNVEV (reference sequence). The length of the CDR3 is 13 residues. V lost 7 bases, J lost 1 base, and 9 bases lay in between. Written as DNA, the CDR3 is TGTGCCAGCACAAGGGGTGGCACAGATACGCAGTATTTT. Translation gives CASTRGGTDTQYF.

This clone was found once. The chain couples TRBV4-1 to TRBJ2-3, with TRBD2 matching 8 bases. Per germline, CDR1 MGHRA and CDR2 YSYEKL. After removal of 4 bases from V and 2 bases from J, the junction contained 8 bases not matched to a gene. The length of the CDR3 is 16 residues. The CDR3 DNA is TGCGCCAGCAGCCCACGGGGTAGCGGGGCCACAGATACGCAGTATTTT. Translated: CASSPRGSGATDTQYF.

The rearrangement joins TRBV28 to TRBJ1-5; TRBD1 agrees at 10 bases. Germline-derived CDR1 and CDR2 are MDHEN and SYDVKM. The CDR3 loop spans 15 amino acids. V shed 6 bases and J 3 bases; nucleotides not matched to a gene: 5. CDR3 in DNA: TGTGCCAGCAGAAGGACAGGGGGGAACAATCAGCCCCAGCATTTT. Its translation is CASRRTGGNNQPQHF.

The gene calls are TRBV6-6 and TRBJ1-3; no firm D call. Germline CDR1 and CDR2: MNHNY and SVGAGI (reference sequence). V gave up 10 bases and J gave up 0 bases, with 10 bases separating them. The CDR3 is 13 residues long. The CDR3 nucleotides are TGTGCCACCGTTCGGGACTCTGGAAACACCATATATTTT. As protein: CATVRDSGNTIYF.